This T cell receptor beta chain was obtained from a study of early T cells in non-severe SARS-CoV-2 infection. Looking at the study overall: Unpaired chains resulted from sequencing bulk RNA of unsorted whole blood.

The CDR3 has 15 residues. Per the germline V gene, CDR1 is SQVTM and CDR2 is ANQGSEA. V shed 7 bases and J shed 2 bases, with 20 bases lying between them. TCRdb ran MiXCR on the 5' RACE reads and lists one entry per CDR3 protein. Among nearly 55,000 distinct CDR3 sequences listed, around 8.3% were seen once. This chain uses TRBV29-1 with TRBJ2-5, with D possibly TRBD1 on 6 matching bases. The TCR was taken from an adult who was a healthcare worker with PCR-confirmed SARS-CoV-2 infection or an uninfected control (not recorded which). This specimen was whole blood, taken at baseline. The CDR3 nucleotides are TGCAGCGGCGGTTTTCCGGGACAACCTCAAGAGACCCAGTACTTC. Its translation is CSGGFPGQPQETQYF.